This T cell receptor beta chain emerged from a study of early T cells in non-severe SARS-CoV-2 infection listed by TCRdb under 2021. Describing the broader study: Because TCR sequencing relied on bulk RNA taken from unsorted whole blood, pairing of alpha and beta chains was not possible.

The study was a case-control design nested within a healthcare worker cohort in London, UK, with weekly nasopharyngeal swab PCR tests and blood sampling. Healthcare workers were recruited during the week of the UK lockdown, between 23 and 31 March 2020, and followed weekly for up to roughly 15 weeks. This clonotype was recorded at least ten times. This clone's antigen is unknown. The record has no base qualities; no much larger clone is one base away. Trimming accounts for 1 base at V and 1 base at J, while the number of junction bases matched to no gene is 0. The CDR3 runs 15 residues from the cysteine to the phenylalanine. Only the CDR3 part of the read is kept: 45 bases, read in frame from the first base. Per the germline V gene, SGHVS is the CDR1 and FNYEAQ is the CDR2. What the authors observed across the whole study: VDJdb matching was skewed toward anti-spike CD8 responses and likely underestimated virus-specific expansions, missing private and CD4 specificities.

Receptor libraries were prepared by 5' RACE. Data came from a NextSeq 500. To correct for sequencing error and PCR bias, the TCR library protocol tagged individual cDNA molecules with unique molecular identifiers. TCR alpha and beta chains were both sequenced, and the abundances of alpha and beta sequences in each sample were closely correlated with each other. The study's own analysis went as follows. V gene, J gene and CDR3 annotation of TCR sequences was performed with Decombinator V4. Expanded TCRs were defined as changing significantly between any two time points under a Poisson model with p below 0.0001. TCR abundances were normalised to the total number of TCRs sequenced in each sample and reported as counts per million. MAIT TCRs were defined by TRAV1-2 paired with TRAJ12, TRAJ20 or TRAJ33, and iNKT TCRs by TRAV10 paired with TRAJ18. VDJdb, accessed on 1 November 2021, was searched for TCRs annotated for CMV, EBV and SARS-CoV-2, and TCRs annotated for more than one antigen were excluded. TCRdb reprocessing: public reads trimmed at Q25 with fastp, clones called with MiXCR, in-frame beta chains kept. CDR3 protein duplicates are merged, each entry listing the most common genes and DNA. TCRdb's processing, not the authors', yielded these V and J calls. The sample yields about 66,000 distinct CDR3 sequences; over 10% were counted once. Of the sample, roughly 8.3% falls within the top ten clones.

The chain is assembled from TRBV7-6 and TRBJ2-3, with 9 bases aligning to TRBD2. The receptor's source is an adult who was a healthcare worker with PCR-confirmed SARS-CoV-2 infection or an uninfected control (not recorded which). The specimen was whole blood. The CDR3 protein is CASSLGLAGTDTQYF. The nucleotide sequence is given as TGTGCCAGCAGCTTAGGACTAGCGGGCACAGATACGCAGTATTTT.